This T cell receptor beta chain was identified in a study of PD-L1 blockade in urothelial cancer. Looking at the study overall: Patients' atezolizumab regimen, 1,200 mg intravenously every 3 weeks, began at some point between 2013 and 2015.

Study-level results: When pretreatment blood TCR clonality was below the median, it predicted better survival.

To note about this clone: Antigen: not known. The sample carries other DNA sequences with the same CDR3.

The time point is: pretreatment peripheral blood. Germline V CDR1 and CDR2: MGHRA, YSYEKL. The V end was cut by 2 bases, the J end by 7 bases, with 14 bases between. This CDR3 spans 15 amino acids. TCRdb's copy holds only in-frame clones and misses some; the assay was immunoSEQ multiplex PCR. The sample contains around 45,000 clones, more than 75% of which appear only once. The sequence was obtained from a man in his sixties with urothelial cancer. The sample here was PBMCs, taken around atezolizumab (anti-PD-L1) treatment. This sequence joins TRBV4-1 and TRBJ1-4; a weak D match, TRBD1 (6 bases). CDR3 residues: CASSQPTGNFEKLFF. CDR3 coding DNA: TGCGCCAGCAGCCAACCCACAGGGAATTTTGAAAAACTGTTTTTT.